These T cell receptor beta chains were read from a single sample in a study of blood T cell repertoires in COVID-19. TCRdb's table, derived via immunoSEQ multiplex PCR, lists solely in-frame clones and lacks some. Altogether approximately 340,000 clones are present, 87% being singletons, with the ten largest covering roughly a tenth. What was sequenced was peripheral blood. These receptors were obtained from a man aged 30 to 45 with COVID-19, enrolled during active disease. Each CDR3 is given with its conserved first and last residue. D genes are given only for firm matches. The size of a clone is reported for some rows only, either as once, few or many, or as a class for expanded clones.

clone_size j_call cdr3_length v_call d_call cdr3_aa cdr3_nt
- TRBJ2-6 17 TRBV9 - CASSVEQETSGANVLTF TGTGCCAGCAGCGTAGAACAGGAAACCTCTGGGGCCAACGTCCTGACTTTC
- TRBJ2-3 14 TRBV11-2 - CASSLVGRTDTQYF TGTGCCAGCAGCTTAGTGGGGAGGACAGATACGCAGTATTTT
- TRBJ2-3 15 TRBV19 TRBD1 CASRSQGVRTDTQYF TGTGCCAGTCGATCGCAGGGGGTCCGTACAGATACGCAGTATTTT
few TRBJ2-2 14 TRBV19 TRBD2 CASMKAGANGELFF TGTGCCAGTATGAAAGCGGGGGCAAACGGGGAGCTGTTTTTT
- TRBJ1-5 18 TRBV12-5 - CASGFSPQFYGGNQPQHF TGTGCTAGTGGTTTCTCCCCCCAATTCTACGGAGGCAATCAGCCCCAGCATTTT
- TRBJ1-1 17 TRBV4-2 TRBD1 CASTRRIGTVPFTEAFF TGTGCCAGCACCCGCCGCATCGGGACAGTACCTTTCACTGAAGCTTTCTTT
- TRBJ2-7 16 TRBV18 TRBD2 CASSPTSSGGTYEQYF TGTGCCAGCTCCCCTACGTCTAGCGGGGGTACCTACGAGCAGTACTTC
once TRBJ2-3 14 TRBV6-5 TRBD1 CASRRGRGADTQYF TGTGCCAGCAGAAGGGGGCGCGGAGCAGATACGCAGTATTTT
few TRBJ2-2 18 TRBV19 TRBD2 CASSIRYLGLANTGELFF TGTGCCAGTAGTATAAGATATTTGGGACTAGCCAACACCGGGGAGCTGTTTTTT
- TRBJ2-7 15 TRBV19 TRBD1 CASSMQGDGSYEQYF TGTGCCAGTAGTATGCAGGGGGACGGCTCCTACGAGCAGTACTTC
- TRBJ1-4 16 TRBV15 - CATSRDGAGGNEKLFF TGTGCCACCAGCAGAGATGGAGCCGGAGGCAATGAAAAACTGTTTTTT
- TRBJ2-1 16 TRBV2 - CASSDASSRLANEQFF TGTGCCAGCAGTGATGCGAGTTCCCGTTTAGCCAATGAGCAGTTCTTC
- TRBJ1-2 14 TRBV7-2 TRBD1 CASSLQGADYGYTF TGTGCCAGCAGCCTTCAGGGGGCGGATTATGGCTACACCTTC
- TRBJ1-2 13 TRBV12-3/TRBV12-4 - CASSLPGIYGYTF TGTGCCAGCAGTTTGCCGGGGATCTATGGCTACACCTTC
- TRBJ1-2 13 TRBV19 - CASSPTRGYGYTF TGTGCCAGTAGCCCGACCAGGGGCTATGGCTACACCTTC
- TRBJ1-6 16 TRBV25-1 TRBD1 CASIGQGSSYNSPLHF TGTGCCAGCATTGGACAGGGGAGCTCCTATAATTCACCCCTCCACTTT
- TRBJ1-2 16 TRBV28 - CASSFLPPWESDGYTF TGTGCCAGCAGTTTCCTCCCCCCCTGGGAGAGCGATGGCTACACCTTC